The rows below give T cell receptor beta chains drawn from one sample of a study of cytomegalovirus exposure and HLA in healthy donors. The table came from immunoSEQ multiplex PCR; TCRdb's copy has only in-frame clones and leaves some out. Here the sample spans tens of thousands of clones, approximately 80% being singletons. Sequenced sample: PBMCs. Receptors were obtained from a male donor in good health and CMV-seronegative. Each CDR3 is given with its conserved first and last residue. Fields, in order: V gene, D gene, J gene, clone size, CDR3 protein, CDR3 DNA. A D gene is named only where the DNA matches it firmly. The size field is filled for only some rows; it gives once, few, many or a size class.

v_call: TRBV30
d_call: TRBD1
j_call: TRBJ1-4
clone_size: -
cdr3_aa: CAWSHGTGEEKLFF
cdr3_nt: TGTGCCTGGAGTCACGGGACAGGGGAGGAAAAACTGTTTTTT

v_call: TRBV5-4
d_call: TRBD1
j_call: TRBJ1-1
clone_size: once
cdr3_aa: CASSTYRGSGTEAFF
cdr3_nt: TGTGCCAGCAGCACCTACAGGGGGTCGGGCACTGAAGCTTTCTTT

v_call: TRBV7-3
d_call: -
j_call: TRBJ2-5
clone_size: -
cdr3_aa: CASSPSALASSETQYF
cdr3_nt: TGTGCCAGCAGCCCTTCGGCACTAGCTAGTTCCGAGACCCAGTACTTC

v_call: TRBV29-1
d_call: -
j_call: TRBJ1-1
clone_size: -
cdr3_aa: CSVAYRAIHGEAFF
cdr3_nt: TGCAGCGTTGCCTACAGGGCCATCCACGGTGAAGCTTTCTTT

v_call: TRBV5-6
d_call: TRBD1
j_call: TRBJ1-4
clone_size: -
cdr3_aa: CASSLEGQVGGEKLFF
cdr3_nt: TGTGCCAGCAGCTTGGAAGGACAGGTGGGGGGTGAAAAACTGTTTTTT

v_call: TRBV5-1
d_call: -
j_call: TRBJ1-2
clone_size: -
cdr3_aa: CASSLGQGDYGYTF
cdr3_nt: TGCGCCAGCAGCTTGGGGCAGGGTGACTATGGCTACACCTTC

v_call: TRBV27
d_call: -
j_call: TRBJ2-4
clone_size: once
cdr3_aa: CASSPLSTRTAAKNIQYF
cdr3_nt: TGTGCCAGCAGTCCGCTCTCTACTAGGACGGCAGCCAAAAACATTCAGTACTTT

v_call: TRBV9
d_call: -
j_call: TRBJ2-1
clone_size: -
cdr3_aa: CASSVGGDSSEEEQFF
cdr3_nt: TGTGCCAGCAGCGTAGGGGGGGATTCCTCGGAGGAGGAGCAGTTCTTC

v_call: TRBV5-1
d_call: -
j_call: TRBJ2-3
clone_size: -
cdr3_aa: CASSLDLSEATDTQYF
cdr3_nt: TGCGCCAGCAGCCTGGACCTTAGCGAGGCCACAGATACGCAGTATTTT

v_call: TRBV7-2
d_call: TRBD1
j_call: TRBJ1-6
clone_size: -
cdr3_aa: CASSFSLGTVASPLHF
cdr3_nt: TGTGCCAGCAGCTTTTCCCTAGGGACAGTGGCTTCACCCCTCCACTTT

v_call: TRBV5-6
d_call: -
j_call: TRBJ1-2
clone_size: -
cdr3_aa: CASSPGNYGYTF
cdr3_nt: TGTGCCAGCAGCCCGGGTAACTATGGCTACACCTTC

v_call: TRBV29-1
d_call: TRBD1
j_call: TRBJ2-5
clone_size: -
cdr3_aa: CSVEDLDRGQETQYF
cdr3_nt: TGCAGCGTTGAAGATCTGGACAGGGGGCAGGAGACCCAGTACTTC

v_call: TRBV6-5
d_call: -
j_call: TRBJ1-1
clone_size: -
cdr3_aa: CASSYERQPLNTEAFF
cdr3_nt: TGTGCCAGCAGTTACGAGCGACAGCCTTTGAACACTGAAGCTTTCTTT

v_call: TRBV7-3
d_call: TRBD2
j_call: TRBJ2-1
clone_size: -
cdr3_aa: CASSLIGSGGRSYNEQFF
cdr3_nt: TGTGCCAGCAGCTTAATCGGTAGCGGGGGCCGCTCCTACAATGAGCAGTTCTTC

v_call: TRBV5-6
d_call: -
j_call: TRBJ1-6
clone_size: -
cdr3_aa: CASSSSYGGVRNSPLHF
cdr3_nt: TGTGCCAGCAGCTCCTCTTACGGAGGAGTGCGCAATTCACCCCTCCACTTT

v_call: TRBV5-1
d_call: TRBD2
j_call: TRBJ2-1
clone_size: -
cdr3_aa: CASTQTSGGDSEQFF
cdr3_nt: TGCGCCAGTACCCAAACTAGCGGGGGGGATAGTGAGCAGTTCTTC

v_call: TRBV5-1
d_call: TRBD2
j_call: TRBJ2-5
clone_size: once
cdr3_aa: CASSFNLAGRQETQYF
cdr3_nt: TGCGCCAGCAGCTTCAATCTAGCGGGGAGACAAGAGACCCAGTACTTC

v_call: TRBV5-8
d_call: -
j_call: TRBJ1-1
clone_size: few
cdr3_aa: CASSRVQQNTEAFF
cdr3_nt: TGTGCCAGCTCGCGGGTCCAACAGAACACTGAAGCTTTCTTT

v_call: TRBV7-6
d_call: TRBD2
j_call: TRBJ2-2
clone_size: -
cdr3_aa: CASSLVTSGGTGELFF
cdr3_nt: TGTGCCAGCAGCTTAGTGACTAGCGGGGGCACCGGGGAGCTGTTTTTT

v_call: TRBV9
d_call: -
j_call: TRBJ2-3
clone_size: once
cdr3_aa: CASSVRGTDTQYF
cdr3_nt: TGTGCCAGCAGCGTACGGGGGACAGATACGCAGTATTTT

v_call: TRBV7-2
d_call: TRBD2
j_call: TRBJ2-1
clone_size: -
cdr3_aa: CASSQPGLEYNEQFF
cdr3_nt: TGTGCCAGCAGCCAACCGGGACTAGAGTACAATGAGCAGTTCTTC

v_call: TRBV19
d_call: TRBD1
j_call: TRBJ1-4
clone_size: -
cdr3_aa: CATSLPGQGARGTGEKLFF
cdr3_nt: TGTGCCACCAGCCTCCCAGGACAGGGGGCGCGGGGGACCGGTGAAAAACTGTTTTTT

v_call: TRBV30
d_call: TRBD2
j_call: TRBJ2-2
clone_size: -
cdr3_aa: CAWSRLAGTTGELFF
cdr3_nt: TGTGCCTGGAGCCGGCTAGCGGGGACCACCGGGGAGCTGTTTTTT

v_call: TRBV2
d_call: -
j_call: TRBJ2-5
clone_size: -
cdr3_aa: CASTRNQETQYF
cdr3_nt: TGTGCCAGCACTAGGAACCAAGAGACCCAGTACTTC

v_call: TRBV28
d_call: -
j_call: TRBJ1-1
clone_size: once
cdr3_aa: CASSLSAGKRTEAFF
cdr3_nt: TGTGCCAGCAGTTTATCGGCAGGGAAAAGGACTGAAGCTTTCTTT

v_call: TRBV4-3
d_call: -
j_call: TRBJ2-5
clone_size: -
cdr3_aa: CASSSRGEVEAQYF
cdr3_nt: TGCGCCAGCAGCTCCAGGGGGGAAGTTGAGGCCCAGTACTTC

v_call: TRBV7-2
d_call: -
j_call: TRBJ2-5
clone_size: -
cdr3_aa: CASSSFRAQETGETQYF
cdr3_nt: TGTGCCAGCAGCTCCTTCCGAGCCCAGGAAACAGGGGAGACCCAGTACTTC

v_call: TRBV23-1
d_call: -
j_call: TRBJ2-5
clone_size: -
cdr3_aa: CASSPRQEQETQYF
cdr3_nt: TGCGCCAGCAGTCCACGACAGGAGCAAGAGACCCAGTACTTC

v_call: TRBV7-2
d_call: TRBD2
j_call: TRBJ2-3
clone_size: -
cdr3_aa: CASSLAGGPTDTQYF
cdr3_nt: TGTGCCAGCAGCCTAGCGGGGGGGCCCACAGATACGCAGTATTTT

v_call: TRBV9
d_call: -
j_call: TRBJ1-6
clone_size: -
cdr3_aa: CASSPPDNSPLHF
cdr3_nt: TGTGCCAGCAGCCCTCCAGATAATTCACCCCTCCACTTT

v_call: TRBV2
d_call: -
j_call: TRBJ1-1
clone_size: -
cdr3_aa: CASSVRTAINTEAFF
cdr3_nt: TGTGCCAGCAGTGTCCGGACAGCAATTAACACTGAAGCTTTCTTT

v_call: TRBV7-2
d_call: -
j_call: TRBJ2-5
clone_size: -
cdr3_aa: CASSPRTVETQYF
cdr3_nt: TGTGCCAGCAGCCCGAGGACAGTAGAGACCCAGTACTTC

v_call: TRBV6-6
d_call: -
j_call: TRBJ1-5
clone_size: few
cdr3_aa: CASSYGHLSNQPQHF
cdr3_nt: TGTGCCAGCAGTTACGGACACCTTAGCAATCAGCCCCAGCATTTT

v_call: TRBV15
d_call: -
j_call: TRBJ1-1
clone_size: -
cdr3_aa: CATSRLSTLNTEAFF
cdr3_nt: TGTGCCACCAGCAGGCTATCAACCTTGAACACTGAAGCTTTCTTT

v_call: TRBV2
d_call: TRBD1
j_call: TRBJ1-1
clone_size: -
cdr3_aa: CASTSYGTGGTEAFF
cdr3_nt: TGTGCCAGCACTTCGTACGGAACAGGGGGCACTGAAGCTTTCTTT

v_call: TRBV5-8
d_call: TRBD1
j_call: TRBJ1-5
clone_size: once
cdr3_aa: CASSLGRGPNQPQHF
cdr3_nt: TGTGCCAGCAGCTTGGGCAGGGGGCCCAATCAGCCCCAGCATTTT

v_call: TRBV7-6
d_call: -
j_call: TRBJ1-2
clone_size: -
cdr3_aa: CASSGGQASDYGYTF
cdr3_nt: TGTGCCAGCAGCGGAGGCCAGGCCTCTGACTATGGCTACACCTTC

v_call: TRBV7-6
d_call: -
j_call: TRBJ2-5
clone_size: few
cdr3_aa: CASSSAGARRETQYF
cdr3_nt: TGTGCCAGCAGCTCTGCGGGGGCGCGACGAGAGACCCAGTACTTC

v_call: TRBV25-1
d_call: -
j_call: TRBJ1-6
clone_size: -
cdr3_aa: CASSVSGRENSPLHF
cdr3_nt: TGTGCCAGCAGTGTTTCGGGGAGGGAAAATTCACCCCTCCACTTT